Listed here are 17 T cell receptor beta chains from one sample, sequenced in a study of T cells in Graves' hyperthyroidism and ophthalmopathy. The source material, RNA transcripts, was used to amplify TCR beta CDR3 regions. In the first-round RT-PCR of the TCR CDR3, the HTBI primer set was used. TCRdb independently ran MiXCR on the multiplex PCR reads; one entry per CDR3 protein. The sample holds 800,000 or so distinct CDR3 sequences, roughly 40% seen once. Sequenced sample: blood. All receptors derive from a man aged 18 to 29 with Graves' hyperthyroidism.

This clonotype showed up many times. The chain couples TRBV9 to TRBJ1-5; 7 bases match TRBD1. V lost 0 bases to trimming and J lost 2 bases; unmatched junction nucleotides: 2. The germline V gene has CDR1 SGDLS and CDR2 YYNGEE. CDR3 length equals 15 residues. The CDR3 coding sequence is TGTGCCAGCAGCGTAGGGGGGACAGGCAATCAGCCCCAGCATTTT. Translation: CASSVGGTGNQPQHF.

This clonotype was counted a few times. This sequence joins TRBV7-3 and TRBJ1-1, with 7 positions matching TRBD1. Trimming cost V 6 bases and J 0 bases; bases outside gene matches: 10. The CDR3 has 16 amino acids. Germline assignment: CDR1 SGHTA and CDR2 FQGTGA. CDR3 in DNA: TGTGCCAGCAGGTCCTGGGGAGGGACAGTGAACACTGAAGCTTTCTTT. As protein: CASRSWGGTVNTEAFF.

This rearrangement joins TRBV24-1 to TRBJ2-7, with D tentatively TRBD2 (6 bases). Deletions cut 11 bases from V and 2 bases from J, with 24 bases between. The CDR3 totals 16 residues. CDR1 and CDR2 (germline): KGHDR, SFDVKD. DNA of the CDR3: TGTGCCAGCAGAGCAGTTACTAGCTGGGGAGCCTACGAGCAGTACTTC. Its protein product is CASRAVTSWGAYEQYF.

V is TRBV7-2 and J is TRBJ1-5; D gene uncertain. Germline lookup yields CDR1 SGHTA and CDR2 FQGNSA. Between the trimmed V and J ends, which lost 5 bases and 6 bases, there was a span of 17 bases. There are 15 residues in the CDR3. The DNA of the CDR3 is TGTGCCAGCAGCCTTGGCGACGCTTCGGGTCAGCCCCAGCATTTT. Translated, it gives CASSLGDASGQPQHF.

This chain joins TRBV6-5 and TRBJ2-2; TRBD2 aligns across 11 bases. The junction had 7 bases not matched to a gene; V was cut back by 2 bases and J by 8 bases. The CDR3 runs 16 residues. Germline-derived CDR1 and CDR2 are MNHEY and SVGAGI. CDR3 loop: CASSYSTSGGRGELFF. Here the CDR3 DNA reads TGTGCCAGCAGTTACAGCACTAGCGGGGGACGGGGGGAGCTGTTTTTT.

This clonotype was counted between two and nine times. V usage is TRBV5-1 and J usage is TRBJ1-4, with 12 positions matching TRBD1. V was clipped by 4 bases and J by 5 bases; unmatched bases: 6. Looked up from germline, CDR1 is SGHRS and CDR2 is YFSETQ. The CDR3 has 16 amino acids. The CDR3 region has the DNA TGCGCCAGCAGCGGGGGGACAGGGGGCTTCAATGAAAAACTGTTTTTT. It codes for CASSGGTGGFNEKLFF.

The sample holds one count of this clonotype. DNA for the CDR3: TGCAGTGCCGGAGACAGGTCGGATGAAAAACTGTTTTTT. It is translated as CSAGDRSDEKLFF. The chain recombines TRBV20-1 with TRBJ1-4; a possible D gene is TRBD1 (6 bases). Germline values: CDR1 DFQATT, CDR2 SNEGSKA (reference sequence). V shed 6 bases and J shed 6 bases, with 14 bases lying between them. The CDR3 extends over 13 amino acids.

This clonotype was observed at least ten times. This chain links TRBV2 with TRBJ1-5, with D uncertain. V was clipped by 7 bases and J by 0 bases, with 16 bases between them. From germline, CDR1 is SNHLY and CDR2 FYNNEI. This CDR3 region has 16 residues. This CDR3 is CASTTNLGYSNQPQHF. In DNA, the CDR3 is TGTGCCAGCACCACCAATCTGGGGTATAGCAATCAGCCCCAGCATTTT.

In its sample, this clonotype was seen many times. The chain links TRBV9 to TRBJ1-3; maybe TRBD1 (5 bases). Trimming removed 0 bases at V and 2 bases at J, with 6 bases between. Per germline, CDR1 SGDLS and CDR2 YYNGEE. CDR3 size: 14 residues. CDR3: CASSVGDAGNTIYF. In DNA form, the CDR3 reads TGTGCCAGCAGCGTAGGGGACGCTGGAAACACCATATATTTT.

The J gene is TRBJ2-2, the V gene TRBV13; TRBD1 might be the D (5 bases). CDR3 length: 14 amino acids. Germline assignment: CDR1 PRHDT and CDR2 FYEKMQ (reference sequence). The germline V and J ends were trimmed by 6 bases and 5 bases, with 13 bases remaining between them. The CDR3 sequence: CASRAGKRTGELFF. In DNA, the CDR3 is TGTGCCAGCAGGGCAGGGAAGAGGACCGGGGAGCTGTTTTTT.

Comment on this clonotype: A junction boundary mismatches the germline segment, possibly from a read error. The genes are TRBV20-1 and TRBJ2-7; no definite D call. Germline CDR1 and CDR2: DFQATT and SNEGSKA (reference sequence). The CDR3 has 15 amino acids. CDR3 sequence (DNA): TGCCGTGCTAGACCCAGCTCCCTTTCTTCGAGCTCCCAGTACTTC. This codes for CRARPSSLSSSSQYF.

V is TRBV19 and J is TRBJ2-7; 9 bases match TRBD1. V was clipped by 7 bases and J by 1 base; unmatched bases: 5. Germline V gene lookup returns CDR1 LNHDA and CDR2 SQIVND (reference sequence). CDR3 length: 14 amino acids. The CDR3 DNA is TGTGCCAGTAACCAGGGACAGGGATCCTACGAGCAGTACTTC. Translation gives CASNQGQGSYEQYF.

V gene TRBV7-2 combines with J gene TRBJ2-5, with D perhaps matching TRBD1 (5 bases). Germline values: CDR1 SGHTA, CDR2 FQGNSA. This CDR3 has 16 residues. V was shortened by 6 bases and J by 4 bases, with 21 bases between the two germline ends. The CDR3 spells CASSSSSQGTGETQYF. CDR3 coding DNA: TGTGCCAGCAGTTCGTCCTCTCAGGGTACGGGAGAGACCCAGTACTTC. Drawing the rest from reference TRBV7-2 and TRBJ2-5, the complete variable domain is GAGVSQSPSNKVTEKGKDVELRCDPISGHTALYWYRQSLGQGLEFLIYFQGNSAPDKSGLPSDRFSAERTGGSVSTLTIQRTQQEDSAVYLCASSSSSQGTGETQYFGPGTRLLVL.

This clonotype was detected many times. V usage is TRBV2 and J usage is TRBJ2-7, with TRBD2 as a possible D gene (6 bases). V was trimmed by 3 bases and J by 3 bases, leaving 12 bases between them. CDR1 SNHLY and CDR2 FYNNEI come from the germline V gene. The CDR3 has 14 residues. CDR3 in amino acids: CASSDQRVGYEQYF. In DNA form, the CDR3 reads TGTGCCAGCAGTGACCAGCGGGTCGGCTACGAGCAGTACTTC.

The genes are TRBV7-9 and TRBJ2-7; TRBD2 matches at 7 bases. The J call is doubtful: the DNA matches TRBJ2-1 better. There are 13 residues in the CDR3. CDR1 is SEHNR, CDR2 FQNEAQ, per germline (reference sequence). CDR3 in amino acids: CASSFGGYNEQFF. CDR3 sequence (DNA): TGTGCCAGCAGCTTCGGGGGGTACAATGAGCAGTTCTTC.

This clonotype came up once. The genes are TRBV10-3 and TRBJ1-2; possible D gene TRBD1, 6 bases. Per germline, CDR1 ENHRY and CDR2 SYGVKD. V was cut by 3 bases and J by 13 bases, with 24 bases left in between. The CDR3 runs 15 residues. The DNA for the CDR3 is TGTGCCATCAGTGAAAATTCGGACAGTACCCAGCCCCGCACCTTC. The encoded protein is CAISENSDSTQPRTF.

This clonotype was recorded a few times. The rearrangement uses TRBV7-1 and TRBJ2-5; D unclear. TRBV7-1 is known as an ORF, though its function is uncertain. The germline V and J ends were trimmed by 7 bases and 5 bases, with 11 bases remaining between them. CDR3 length: 12 amino acids. CDR3: CASISFGETQYF. In DNA form, the CDR3 reads TGTGCCAGCATCTCCTTCGGGGAGACCCAGTACTTC.